The rows below give T cell receptor beta chains drawn from one sample of a study of post-analysis software for immune sequencing data. From the PCR reads, TCRdb called clonotypes with MiXCR, one entry per CDR3 protein. The sample carries roughly 800,000 distinct CDR3 sequences, 25% to 30% recorded once. Sample: blood. These TCRs come from a girl aged 5-17 years with multiple sclerosis. CDR3s include the opening cysteine and the closing phenylalanine or tryptophan. A D gene is named only where the DNA matches it firmly. Not every row has a clone size; where given, it reads once, few, many or a size class.

j_call	clone_size	d_call	v_call	cdr3_nt	cdr3_aa
TRBJ2-5	few	NA	TRBV20-1	TGCAGTGCCCAAGTCCCACAACAAGAGACCCAGTACTTC	CSAQVPQQETQYF
TRBJ2-1	NA	NA	TRBV5-1	TGCGCCAGCAGCTTGGAGGGGAGCGTAGGCAATGAGCAGTTCTTC	CASSLEGSVGNEQFF
TRBJ2-3	NA	NA	TRBV5-1	TGCGCCAGCAGCTTGGAGGGATTCGATACGCAGTATTTT	CASSLEGFDTQYF
TRBJ2-1	many	TRBD2	TRBV20-1	TGCAGTCACCCAGGACTAGCGGGAGTCAATGAGCAGTTCTTC	CSHPGLAGVNEQFF
TRBJ2-3	NA	NA	TRBV2	TGTGCCAGCACGCTAGACGCAGATACGCAGTATTTT	CASTLDADTQYF
TRBJ2-6	NA	NA	TRBV9	TGTGCCAGCAGCGTAGAGGTCCGCGGGACGGGGGCCAACGTCCTGACTTTC	CASSVEVRGTGANVLTF
TRBJ2-7	few	NA	TRBV5-1	TGCGCCAGCAGCCGGGACCCATCCTACGAGCAGTACTTC	CASSRDPSYEQYF
TRBJ2-3	NA	TRBD2	TRBV6-1	TGTGCCAGCAGTGACGGTCCTAGCGGGAGGGATACGCAGTATTTT	CASSDGPSGRDTQYF
TRBJ1-1	few	NA	TRBV4-3	TGCGCCAGCAGCCACGGGACGGCCAACACTGAAGCTTTCTTT	CASSHGTANTEAFF
TRBJ2-1	NA	TRBD2	TRBV20-1	TGCAGTGCTCGACTAGCGGGATTACCCAATGAGCAGTTCTTC	CSARLAGLPNEQFF
TRBJ2-3	few	TRBD2	TRBV7-2	TGTGCCAGCAGGATACTCGGGGGGAGCACAGATACGCAGTATTTT	CASRILGGSTDTQYF
TRBJ2-7	few	NA	TRBV20-1	TGCAGTGCTAGTGTCCGCTACTACGAGCAGTACTTC	CSASVRYYEQYF
TRBJ2-5	few	NA	TRBV10-3	TGTGCCATCAGTGACCCACCCGATAGACAGCCTATCGTCCTAGGTGAGCAGTACTTC	CAISDPPDRQPIVLGEQYF
TRBJ2-3	NA	TRBD1	TRBV7-9	TGTGCCAGCAGCGAGGGGGACAGGTGGGATACGCAGTATTTT	CASSEGDRWDTQYF
TRBJ1-2	NA	TRBD1	TRBV20-1	TGCAGTGCTAGTAATGACAGGGCCCCTTATGGCTACACCTTC	CSASNDRAPYGYTF
TRBJ1-1	NA	NA	TRBV5-1	TGCGCCAGCAGCTGGGCGGACCCGAACACTGAAGCTTTCTTT	CASSWADPNTEAFF
TRBJ2-3	few	NA	TRBV24-1	TGTGCCACCAGTGATTTCGGGGGTAATACGCAGTATTTT	CATSDFGGNTQYF
TRBJ2-5	NA	NA	TRBV6-5	TGTGCCAGCAGTTACTCGAGTTTGGGGGGGCAGGCAGAGACCCAGTACTTC	CASSYSSLGGQAETQYF
TRBJ2-1	NA	NA	TRBV19	TGTGCCAGTACTGAGCGGCCAAGTTCTTGGCAGTTCTTC	CASTERPSSWQFF
TRBJ2-5	few	TRBD2	TRBV7-9	TGTGCCAGCACCCCCGGGAGGGGTGAGACCCAGTACTTC	CASTPGRGETQYF
TRBJ2-3	NA	NA	TRBV12-3/TRBV12-4	TGTGCCAGCAGGACCCGGGACACAAGCACAGATACGCAGTATTTT	CASRTRDTSTDTQYF
TRBJ1-5	NA	NA	TRBV7-2	TGTGCCAGCAGCAACCAGGGCAGGGTCAATCAGCCCCAGCATTTT	CASSNQGRVNQPQHF
TRBJ2-1	few	NA	TRBV5-1	TGCGCCAGCAGCTTGGTTCCGGGTACCTACAATGAGCAGTTCTTC	CASSLVPGTYNEQFF
TRBJ2-1	NA	NA	TRBV4-1	TGCGCCAGCAGCCAAGAGGAGGGGAGCAATGAGCAGTTCTTC	CASSQEEGSNEQFF
TRBJ2-2	NA	NA	TRBV9	TGTACCAGCAGCGACGGGCTGAGACCGGAGGACACCGGGGAGCTGTTTTTT	CTSSDGLRPEDTGELFF
TRBJ2-3	NA	NA	TRBV4-3	TGCGCCAGCAGCCAGAGTGGGTTGGATACGCAGTATTTT	CASSQSGLDTQYF
TRBJ2-3	many	TRBD1	TRBV12-3/TRBV12-4	TGTGCCAGCAGCCTTAGGACAGGGGGCGCAGATACGCAGTATTTT	CASSLRTGGADTQYF
TRBJ2-3	NA	NA	TRBV6-5	TGTGCCAGCAGGCGGTCCGGGGGTGATACGCAGTATTTT	CASRRSGGDTQYF
TRBJ2-5	many	NA	TRBV9	TGTGCCAGCAGCGCGGGGGCGGCGCAAGAGACCCAGTACTTC	CASSAGAAQETQYF
TRBJ1-2	few	NA	TRBV6-5	TGTGCCAGCAGTTACTATGGGGGCTATGGCTACACCTTC	CASSYYGGYGYTF
TRBJ1-6	NA	NA	TRBV6-1	TGTGCCAGCAGCCACTTGGGGGATTTCGGGATAGACTCCTATAATTCACCCCGCCACTTT	CASSHLGDFGIDSYNSPRHF
TRBJ2-1	many	NA	TRBV29-1	TGCAGCGTTGACCAAAGGACGTGGGGGGTCCTCAATGAGCAGTTCTTC	CSVDQRTWGVLNEQFF
TRBJ2-1	NA	NA	TRBV5-1	TGCGCCAGCAGCTTGGACGGCTTTGAGGAGTTCTTC	CASSLDGFEEFF
TRBJ2-3	NA	NA	TRBV7-2	TGTGCCAGCAGCTTGCTTTCAGATACGCAGTATTTT	CASSLLSDTQYF
TRBJ1-1	NA	NA	TRBV5-1	TGCGCCAGCAGCTCTATCCCGCTCCGGGGCACTGAAGCTTTCTTT	CASSSIPLRGTEAFF
TRBJ2-3	few	NA	TRBV15	TGTGCCACCAGCAGACTCTTGGGAGGGGGCAGACGGGATACGCAGTATTTT	CATSRLLGGGRRDTQYF
TRBJ2-2	NA	NA	TRBV9	TGTGCCAGCAGCGAGGGGGACATCGACACCGGGGAGCTGTTTTTT	CASSEGDIDTGELFF
TRBJ2-1	NA	NA	TRBV5-1	TGCGCCAGCAGCCCCGGACTGGGACCGTGGAATGAGCAGTTCTTC	CASSPGLGPWNEQFF
TRBJ2-6	NA	TRBD2	TRBV20-1	TGCAGTGCTACCCTACTAGCGGGCGACTCTGGGGCCAACGTCCTGACTTTC	CSATLLAGDSGANVLTF
TRBJ1-2	NA	NA	TRBV6-5	TGTGCCAGCATCGGGGCGGACTATGGCTACACCTTC	CASIGADYGYTF
TRBJ1-2	NA	TRBD1	TRBV24-1	TGTGCCACATCGCAGGGGGCCTATGGCTACACCTTC	CATSQGAYGYTF
TRBJ2-1	NA	NA	TRBV5-1	TGCGCCAGCAGCACCGGGACCACGGGCGATGAGCAGTTCTTC	CASSTGTTGDEQFF